This T cell receptor beta chain appears in the sequencing data of a study of shared clonotypes between healthy human individuals. This CDR3 has 16 amino acids. Trimming cost V 5 bases and J 5 bases; bases outside gene matches: 11. The germline V gene has CDR1 SGHRS and CDR2 YFSETQ. As regards this clone: Its antigen remains unidentified.

Study results and caveats: Clonotypes that were shared across four donors made up around 5% of naive CD4 clonotypes.

TCRdb's copy holds only in-frame clones and misses some; the assay was immunoSEQ multiplex PCR. The sample includes about 1.1 million clones, roughly 77% of them seen just once. The TCR was taken from a man younger than 35 in good health. Some clones in this sample may be carry-over from other donors' samples. The rearrangement uses TRBV5-1 and TRBJ2-5; 11 bases are a match to TRBD1. The specimen sequenced was memory CD4+ T cells from PBMCs. Subset of the sample: CD45RA-negative fraction. CDR3 in DNA: TGCGCCAGCAGTATTGCCGGACAGGGGGCATCGGAGACCCAGTACTTC. It yields the protein CASSIAGQGASETQYF.